One sample yielded the 22 T cell receptor beta chains listed below, sequenced in a study of blood T cell repertoires in COVID-19. Sequencing used immunoSEQ multiplex PCR; TCRdb keeps in-frame clones, though not all of them. Here the sample spans 370,000 or so clones, more than 75% being singletons. The sequenced material came from PBMCs or T cells enriched from blood (not recorded which). These receptors were obtained from a man under 40 who had recovered from COVID-19.

The chain uses TRBV7-9 and TRBJ2-1; 7 bases are a match to TRBD2. The length of the CDR3 is 15 residues. Trimming removed 5 bases from V and 0 bases from J; junction bases left unmatched: 4. The germline V gene encodes CDR1 SEHNR and CDR2 FQNEAQ (reference sequence). The CDR3 coding sequence is TGTGCCAGCAGCCAACGGGGGGACTCCTACAATGAGCAGTTCTTC. Amino acids: CASSQRGDSYNEQFF.

The chain couples TRBV3-1 (or the pseudogene TRBV3-2) to TRBJ1-2; 9 bases are shared with TRBD1. V gave up 7 bases and J gave up 4 bases; unmatched junction bases: 7. This CDR3 is 14 amino acids long. Germline V gene lookup returns CDR1 LGHDT and CDR2 YNNKEL (reference sequence). CDR3 protein: CASNRQGEPYGYTF. The DNA of the CDR3 is TGTGCCAGCAACCGACAGGGGGAACCCTATGGCTACACCTTC.

The rearrangement links TRBV7-8 to TRBJ2-7; maybe TRBD1 (6 bases). This CDR3 spans 16 amino acids. Per the germline V gene, CDR1 is SGHVS and CDR2 is FQNEAQ. Trimming removed 4 bases from V and 1 base from J, with 17 bases in between. CDR3 amino acids: CASSSAGTTVSYEQYF. The CDR3 DNA sequence: TGTGCCAGCAGCTCCGCCGGGACAACTGTATCCTACGAGCAGTACTTC.

The chain carries TRBV3-1 (or the pseudogene TRBV3-2) and TRBJ2-3; D is perhaps TRBD1 (6 bases). CDR1 and CDR2 from the germline V gene are LGHDT and YNNKEL (reference sequence). The CDR3 sequence is 17 residues long. The V end lost 4 bases, the J end lost 0 bases, and 17 bases lay between the germline ends. CDR3 DNA: TGTGCCAGCAGCCTAATGGCGGCAGGGGTTAGCACAGATACGCAGTATTTT. Its protein is CASSLMAAGVSTDTQYF.

This chain uses TRBV5-1 with TRBJ1-2; TRBD1 matches 7 bases. V lost 4 bases, J lost 4 bases, and 13 bases stayed unmatched. There are 16 residues in the CDR3. The germline CDR1 and CDR2 sequences are SGHRS and YFSETQ. DNA for the CDR3: TGCGCCAGCAGCCCACGACAGGGTCAGGGAATCTATGGCTACACCTTC. It translates to CASSPRQGQGIYGYTF.

The chain carries TRBV6-6 and TRBJ1-2, with a tentative D call TRBD1 (5 bases). The CDR3 loop spans 16 amino acids. Per the germline V gene, CDR1 is MNHNY and CDR2 is SVGAGI (reference sequence). Trimming pared 0 bases from V and 0 bases from J, leaving 11 bases between. The CDR3 region is CASSYSGRESNYGYTF. CDR3 sequence (DNA): TGTGCCAGCAGTTACTCTGGCAGGGAATCTAACTATGGCTACACCTTC.

This clone has a handful of counts. A much larger clone is a single base away; this may be a read error. The chain couples TRBV28 to TRBJ2-2, with D possibly TRBD1 on 5 matching bases. Germline values: CDR1 MDHEN, CDR2 SYDVKM. This CDR3 region has 13 residues. Trimming pared 3 bases from V and 5 bases from J, leaving 7 bases between. Here the CDR3 reads CASSFQGTGELFF. The CDR3 bases are TGTGCCAGCAGTTTCCAGGGTACCGGGGAGCTGTTTTTT.

CDR3 nucleotide sequence: TGTGCCAGCAGCCAACCCCGACAGGCAGCTGAAGCTTTCTTT. It specifies CASSQPRQAAEAFF. The chain recombines TRBV4-2 with TRBJ1-1, with D possibly TRBD1 on 6 matching bases. Germline lookup yields CDR1 LGHNA and CDR2 YNFKEQ. Trimming removed 2 bases from V and 6 bases from J, with 13 bases in between. The CDR3 runs to 14 residues.

The chain employs TRBV10-3 and TRBJ1-2, with D tentatively TRBD1 (6 bases). The CDR3 has 13 residues. Germline V gives CDR1 ENHRY, CDR2 SYGVKD. Deletions cut 10 bases from V and 8 bases from J, with 20 bases between. This chain's CDR3 is CATGGGATGGYTF. DNA for the CDR3: TGTGCCACGGGAGGGGGGGCTACGGGCGGCTACACCTTC.

This clone came up once. The rearrangement joins TRBV12-3 or TRBV12-4 to TRBJ2-1; 7 nucleotides match TRBD1. The J segment lost 8 bases and the V segment lost 4 bases, leaving 5 bases of the junction unmatched. This CDR3 comprises 13 residues. CDR3 nucleotides: TGTGCCAGCAGTTCCTACAGGGGTTATGAGCAGTTCTTC. Its protein is CASSSYRGYEQFF.

The genes are TRBV5-1 and TRBJ2-1; TRBD1 agrees at 10 bases. The germline V gene has CDR1 SGHRS and CDR2 YFSETQ. V was pared by 2 bases and J by 4 bases, with 3 bases of the junction left unmatched. The CDR3 totals 15 residues. The CDR3 here is CASSLRGQGYNEQFF. CDR3 nucleotide sequence: TGCGCCAGCAGCTTAAGGGGACAGGGGTACAATGAGCAGTTCTTC.

The genes are TRBV6-2 or TRBV6-3 and TRBJ2-1, with D perhaps matching TRBD1 (6 bases). This CDR3 region has 15 residues. V lost 4 bases and J 14 bases, leaving 24 bases between the germline ends. Germline CDR1 reads MNHEY; CDR2 reads SVGEGT. The CDR3 bases are TGTGCCAGCAGTTCCCTAAGAGGGGGTCGTAATAGGGAGTTCTTC. It translates to CASSSLRGGRNREFF.

The V gene is TRBV4-1, the J gene TRBJ2-1; TRBD1 matches at 7 bases. V was clipped by 1 base and J by 7 bases; unmatched bases: 4. The CDR3 length is 14 residues. The V gene's germline CDR1 is MGHRA and CDR2 YSYEKL. DNA for the CDR3: TGCGCCAGCAGCCAAGCAAGGGGGCGAAATGAGCAGTTCTTC. As protein: CASSQARGRNEQFF.

This rearrangement joins TRBV2 to TRBJ1-2, with D possibly matching TRBD1 (6 bases). The CDR3 contains 13 residues. The V gene lost 3 bases and the J gene lost 8 bases, with 13 bases spanning the gap. Germline CDR1 SNHLY, CDR2 FYNNEI. CDR3 amino acids: CASSDQGWRGYTF. CDR3 DNA: TGTGCCAGCAGTGACCAGGGGTGGAGGGGCTACACCTTC.

This sequence joins TRBV5-1 and TRBJ2-5; D possibly corresponds to TRBD1 (6 bases). CDR1 and CDR2 from the germline V gene are SGHRS and YFSETQ. V lost 4 bases to trimming and J lost 5 bases, with 27 bases between them. The CDR3 loop spans 18 amino acids. The CDR3, as DNA: TGCGCCAGCAGCGCCGTGGAGCCTGGGACACCTCCAGCGGAGACCCAGTACTTC. Translated: CASSAVEPGTPPAETQYF. The full variable domain, its missing parts supplied by reference TRBV5-1 and TRBJ2-5, is KAGVTQTPRYLIKTRGQQVTLSCSPISGHRSVSWYQQTPGQGLQFLFEYFSETQRNKGNFPGRFSGRQFSNSRSEMNVSTLELGDSALYLCASSAVEPGTPPAETQYFGPGTRLLVL.

This clone was counted a few times. J is TRBJ1-5 and V is TRBV24-1; 7 positions match TRBD1. CDR3 size: 16 residues. Unmatched junction bases numbered 9, after V lost 6 bases and J lost 2 bases. The germline gives CDR1 KGHDR, CDR2 SFDVKD. CDR3 loop: CATSRQGMRGNQPQHF. CDR3 DNA: TGTGCCACCAGTCGACAGGGAATGAGGGGCAATCAGCCCCAGCATTTT.

The V gene is TRBV7-8, the J gene TRBJ1-5, with D unresolved. V was trimmed by 5 bases and J by 0 bases, leaving 11 bases between them. Germline lookup yields CDR1 SGHVS and CDR2 FQNEAQ. The CDR3 is 15 amino acids. CDR3 sequence reads: CASSPARNSNQPQHF. DNA of the CDR3: TGTGCCAGCAGCCCCGCGCGAAATAGCAATCAGCCCCAGCATTTT. Based on the CDR3 plus reference TRBV7-8 and TRBJ1-5, the full variable domain is GAGVSQSPRYKVAKRGQDVALRCDPISGHVSLFWYQQALGQGPEFLTYFQNEAQLDKSGLPSDRFFAERPEGSVSTLKIQRTQQEDSAVYLCASSPARNSNQPQHFGDGTRLSIL.

In nucleotides, the CDR3 is TGCGCCAGCAGCCCTTGGACAGGACCGAACACCGGGGAGCTGTTTTTT. Protein product: CASSPWTGPNTGELFF. This chain uses TRBV4-1 with TRBJ2-2; 7 bases are shared with TRBD1. Germline trimming cut 4 bases from V and 0 bases from J; bases unmatched to any gene: 5. Per the germline V gene, CDR1 is MGHRA and CDR2 is YSYEKL. This CDR3 region has 16 residues.

This sequence joins TRBV19 and TRBJ1-1; 9 nucleotides agree with TRBD1. V was clipped by 1 base and J by 2 bases; unmatched bases: 2. Germline loops: CDR1 LNHDA, CDR2 SQIVND (reference sequence). The CDR3 covers 15 residues. CDR3 residues: CASSIGDRVNTEAFF. The CDR3 bases are TGTGCCAGTAGTATAGGGGACAGGGTAAACACTGAAGCTTTCTTT.

About this clone itself: This CDR3 is also generated by other DNA sequences in the sample. The chain has TRBV12-3 or TRBV12-4 and TRBJ1-5, with a possible D match to TRBD1 (5 bases). The CDR3 is 13 amino acids. V lost 1 base, J lost 6 bases, and 7 bases lay in between. CDR3 in DNA: TGTGCCAGCAGTTTAGGGACAAGTCAGCCCCAGCATTTT. It is translated as CASSLGTSQPQHF.

This chain joins TRBV19 and TRBJ1-2, with D uncertain. V lost 3 bases and J 3 bases, leaving 20 bases between the germline ends. The CDR3 loop spans 17 amino acids. CDR1 is LNHDA and CDR2 is SQIVND in the germline V gene (reference sequence). The DNA for the CDR3 is TGTGCCAGTAGTATTCGATCAGCCCATGAGGCAGACTATGGCTACACCTTC. Amino acid sequence: CASSIRSAHEADYGYTF.

This clone has only a few counts. CDR3 nucleotides: TGTGCCAGTAGTATAGACCCGGGGACTAGCGGTACCCAGTACTTC. Protein sequence: CASSIDPGTSGTQYF. This chain connects TRBV19 to TRBJ2-5, with 11 bases that match TRBD2. This CDR3 comprises 15 residues. V lost 0 bases, J lost 8 bases, and 5 bases stayed unmatched. The germline gives CDR1 LNHDA, CDR2 SQIVND (reference sequence).